Listed here are 10 T cell receptor beta chains from one sample, sequenced in a study of T cells expressing NK-cell markers. One entry per CDR3 protein, without DNA, is what TCRdb gives after re-calling the 5' RACE reads. Recorded for this sample: about 460,000 distinct CDR3 sequences. Sequencing used blood T cells: a sorted CD56 or NKG2C T cell subset, CD4+ or CD8+ T cells, or bulk PBMC T cells (not recorded which). These receptors were obtained from a woman aged 45-60 years in good health.

The chain couples TRBV20-1 to TRBJ2-4. The CDR3 contains 14 residues. CDR1 is DFQATT, CDR2 SNEGSKA, per germline (reference sequence). The CDR3 is CSASREVLGNIQYF.

This chain uses TRBV20-1 with TRBJ2-2; the D call of TRBD2 rests on TCRdb alone, since no DNA is present to check it. Germline loops: CDR1 DFQATT, CDR2 SNEGSKA (reference sequence). The CDR3 has 15 residues. CDR3 sequence: CSAHLAGANTGELFF.

The V gene is TRBV12-5, the J gene TRBJ2-7; TCRdb's assignment of TRBD2 cannot be checked, as there is no DNA. CDR1 and CDR2 (germline): LGHNT, FRNRAP. The CDR3 has 16 residues. CDR3 loop: CASGLRWEGQSGEQYF.

This chain uses TRBV18 with TRBJ2-3; TCRdb proposes TRBD1, but this gene call is untestable without DNA. The germline gives CDR1 KGHSH, CDR2 LQKENI. The CDR3 spans 14 residues. The CDR3 protein is CASSAAGVRDTQYF.

The CDR3 protein is CASSLSSAIQETQYF. V gene TRBV5-5 combines with J gene TRBJ2-5. The CDR3 extends over 15 amino acids. CDR1 and CDR2 from the germline V gene are SGHKS and YYEKEE (reference sequence).

The chain has TRBV10-3 and TRBJ1-5; the TRBD1 assignment by TCRdb is unverifiable without DNA. This CDR3 has 14 amino acids. The germline V gene has CDR1 ENHRY and CDR2 SYGVKD. The chain's CDR3 is CAISEGTGDQPQHF.

The chain carries TRBV7-8 and TRBJ1-2; with no DNA, the TCRdb D assignment of TRBD1 cannot be verified. CDR1 SGHVS and CDR2 FQNEAQ come from the germline V gene. This CDR3 has 15 amino acids. CDR3: CASRLGGAPNYGYTF.

This sequence joins TRBV6-5 and TRBJ1-5. Germline V CDR1 and CDR2: MNHEY, SVGAGI. The CDR3 loop spans 13 amino acids. The CDR3: CASSYTDNQPQHF.

The rearrangement links TRBV7-9 to TRBJ1-4; TCRdb's D gene call, TRBD1, goes unchecked for lack of DNA. The CDR3 runs 16 residues. Germline values: CDR1 SEHNR, CDR2 FQNEAQ (reference sequence). CDR3 protein: CASSLRSPGAGEKLFF. Combining the CDR3 with reference TRBV7-9 and TRBJ1-4 gives the whole variable domain DTGVSQNPRHKITKRGQNVTFRCDPISEHNRLYWYRQTLGQGPEFLTYFQNEAQLEKSRLLSDRFSAERPKGSFSTLEIQRTEQGDSAMYLCASSLRSPGAGEKLFFGSGTQLSVL.

The chain joins TRBV20-1 to TRBJ2-5; the TRBD2 assignment by TCRdb is unverifiable without DNA. The CDR3 covers 14 residues. Germline assignment: CDR1 DFQATT and CDR2 SNEGSKA (reference sequence). The CDR3 loop is CSALTSGRVETQYF.